Included here is one T cell receptor beta chain sequence, with context. Per the study methods: Nucleated cell number was recorded as an estimate derived from reference gene primer amplification. The protocol was immunoSEQ multiplex PCR, while the TCRdb copy is restricted to in-frame clones and leaves out a portion. V and J calls and clone size are copied from that table; D and trimming were computed from the DNA. The repertoire has 50,000 to 75,000 clones, 79% of them found once; the top ten carry roughly 22%. This entry comes from a study of blood T cell repertoires in COVID-19. The wider study: Acute-phase and convalescent COVID-19 samples originated in the United States, Italy and Spain.

Germline V gives CDR1 SGHTA, CDR2 FQGTGA. Trimming took 5 bases from V and 1 from J, leaving 20 bases between them. The CDR3 extends over 17 amino acids. This sequence was found in an elderly woman with active or convalescent COVID-19. The sample taken for sequencing was peripheral blood. The V and J genes are TRBV7-3 and TRBJ1-1; D is unresolved. The CDR3 DNA reads as TGTGCCAGCAGCCCATCCTGGTCGGGTCTGGGGAACACTGAAGCTTTCTTT. This gives the protein CASSPSWSGLGNTEAFF. Based on the CDR3 plus reference TRBV7-3 and TRBJ1-1, the full variable domain is GAGVSQTPSNKVTEKGKYVELRCDPISGHTALYWYRQSLGQGPEFLIYFQGTGAADDSGLPNDRFFAVRPEGSVSTLKIQRTERGDSAVYLCASSPSWSGLGNTEAFFGQGTRLTVV.